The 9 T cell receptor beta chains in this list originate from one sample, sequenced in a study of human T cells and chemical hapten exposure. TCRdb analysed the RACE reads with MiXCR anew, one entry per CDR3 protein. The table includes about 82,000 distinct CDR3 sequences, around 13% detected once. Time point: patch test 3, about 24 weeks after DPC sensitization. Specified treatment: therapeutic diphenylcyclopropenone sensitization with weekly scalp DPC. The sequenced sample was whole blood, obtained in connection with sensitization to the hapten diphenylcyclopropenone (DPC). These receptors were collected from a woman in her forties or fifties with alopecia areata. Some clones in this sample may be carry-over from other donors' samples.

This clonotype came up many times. Here the CDR3 reads CATSTGTGITGELFF. Here the CDR3 DNA reads TGTGCCACCAGCACCGGGACAGGGATAACCGGGGAGCTGTTTTTT. The V and J genes are TRBV15 and TRBJ2-2, with 9 bases aligning to TRBD1. This CDR3 is built from 15 residues. Germline CDR1 LNHNV, CDR2 YYDKDF (reference sequence). V shed 4 bases and J 5 bases; nucleotides not matched to a gene: 5.

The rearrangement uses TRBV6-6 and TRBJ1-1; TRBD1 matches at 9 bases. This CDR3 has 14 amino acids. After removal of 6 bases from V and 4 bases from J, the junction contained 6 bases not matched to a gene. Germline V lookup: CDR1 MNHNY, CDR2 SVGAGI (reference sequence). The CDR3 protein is CASRTGTGPTEAFF. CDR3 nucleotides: TGTGCCAGCAGAACCGGGACAGGGCCCACTGAAGCTTTCTTT.

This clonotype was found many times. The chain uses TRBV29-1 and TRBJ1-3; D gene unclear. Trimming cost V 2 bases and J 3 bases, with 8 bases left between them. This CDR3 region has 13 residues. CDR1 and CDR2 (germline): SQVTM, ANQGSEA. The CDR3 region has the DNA TGCAGCGTTGAAATATTGAGTGGAAACACCATATATTTT. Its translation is CSVEILSGNTIYF.

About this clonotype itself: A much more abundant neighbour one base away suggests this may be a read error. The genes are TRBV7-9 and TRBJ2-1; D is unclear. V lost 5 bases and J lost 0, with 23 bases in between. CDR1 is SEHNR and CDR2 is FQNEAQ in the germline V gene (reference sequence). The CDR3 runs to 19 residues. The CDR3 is CASSPAPPGSRSSYNEQFF. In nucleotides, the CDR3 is TGTGCCAGCAGCCCAGCCCCCCCCGGTAGCCGGAGCTCCTACAATGAGCAGTTCTTC. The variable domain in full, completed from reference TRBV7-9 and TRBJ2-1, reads DTGVSQNPRHKITKRGQNVTFRCDPISEHNRLYWYRQTLGQGPEFLTYFQNEAQLEKSRLLSDRFSAERPKGSFSTLEIQRTEQGDSAMYLCASSPAPPGSRSSYNEQFFGPGTRLTVL.

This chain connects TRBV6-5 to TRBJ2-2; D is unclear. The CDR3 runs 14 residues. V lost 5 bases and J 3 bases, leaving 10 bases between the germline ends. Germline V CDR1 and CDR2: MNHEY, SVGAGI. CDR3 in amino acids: CASSNQPDTGELFF. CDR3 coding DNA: TGTGCCAGCAGTAACCAACCTGACACCGGGGAGCTGTTTTTT.

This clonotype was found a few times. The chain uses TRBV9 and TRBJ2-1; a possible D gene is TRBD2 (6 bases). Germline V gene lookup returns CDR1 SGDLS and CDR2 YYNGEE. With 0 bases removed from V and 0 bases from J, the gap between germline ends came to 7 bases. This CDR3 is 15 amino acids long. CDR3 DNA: TGTGCCAGCAGCGTAGGGACTAACTCCTACAATGAGCAGTTCTTC. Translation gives CASSVGTNSYNEQFF. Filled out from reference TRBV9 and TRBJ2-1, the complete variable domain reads DSGVTQTPKHLITATGQRVTLRCSPRSGDLSVYWYQQSLDQGLQFLIQYYNGEERAKGNILERFSAQQFPDLHSELNLSSLELGDSALYFCASSVGTNSYNEQFFGPGTRLTVL.

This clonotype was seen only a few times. In nucleotides, the CDR3 is TGCAGTGCTAGAGATGTGACAACTAATGAAAAACTGTTTTTT. It specifies CSARDVTTNEKLFF. The V and J genes are TRBV20-1 and TRBJ1-4; D gene unclear. V lost 0 bases and J lost 0, with 5 bases in between. The CDR3 has 14 amino acids. Germline lookup yields CDR1 DFQATT and CDR2 SNEGSKA (reference sequence).

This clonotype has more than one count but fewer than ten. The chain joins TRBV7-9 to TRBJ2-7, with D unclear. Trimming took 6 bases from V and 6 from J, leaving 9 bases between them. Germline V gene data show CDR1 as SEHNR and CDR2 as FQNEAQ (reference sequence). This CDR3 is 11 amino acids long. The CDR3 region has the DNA TGTGCCAGCAGTAATCCGGGCGAGCAGTACTTC. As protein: CASSNPGEQYF. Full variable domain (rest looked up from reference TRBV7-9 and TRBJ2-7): DTGVSQNPRHKITKRGQNVTFRCDPISEHNRLYWYRQTLGQGPEFLTYFQNEAQLEKSRLLSDRFSAERPKGSFSTLEIQRTEQGDSAMYLCASSNPGEQYFGPGTRLTVT.

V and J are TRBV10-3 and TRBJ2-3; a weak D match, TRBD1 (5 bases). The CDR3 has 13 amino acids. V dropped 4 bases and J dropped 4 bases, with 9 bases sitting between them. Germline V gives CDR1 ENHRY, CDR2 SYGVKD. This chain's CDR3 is CAISGQNADTQYF. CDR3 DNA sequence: TGTGCCATCAGTGGACAGAACGCAGATACGCAGTATTTT.